These 30 T cell receptor beta chains share one sample of origin, sequenced in a study of cytomegalovirus exposure and HLA in healthy donors. The PCR had 60 Vbeta and 13 Jbeta primers. Sequencing was performed with immunoSEQ multiplex PCR; in TCRdb, only in-frame clones are kept and a portion is missing. This table holds under 300,000 clones, 86% found once. The material sequenced was PBMCs. These receptor sequences come from a man aged 35-49 years in good health and CMV-seropositive.

The chain has TRBV10-3 and TRBJ2-7, with 10 bases fitting TRBD2. Germline V gives CDR1 ENHRY, CDR2 SYGVKD. Trimming at V came to 6 bases and at J to 2 bases, leaving 7 bases not matched to a gene. The CDR3 is made up of 15 amino acids. Written as DNA, the CDR3 is TGTGCCATCAGGGACGCCGGGACTAGCGCCTACGAGCAGTACTTC. Protein product: CAIRDAGTSAYEQYF.

This clone was observed once. The rearrangement joins TRBV27 to TRBJ1-6, with D tentatively TRBD1 (5 bases). This CDR3 region has 15 residues. Germline V gene sequence: CDR1 MNHEY, CDR2 SMNVEV (reference sequence). V was cut by 7 bases and J by 10 bases, with 20 bases left in between. The CDR3 coding sequence is TGTGCCAGCACTCGGGACTCGGGAGGTGGATCACCCCTCCACTTT. Translated, it gives CASTRDSGGGSPLHF.

The rearrangement uses TRBV5-4 and TRBJ2-7; a possible D gene is TRBD1 (5 bases). Trimming pared 0 bases from V and 3 bases from J, leaving 13 bases between. The CDR3 extends over 15 amino acids. Germline CDR1 is SGHNT and CDR2 is YYREEE (reference sequence). As DNA, the CDR3 is TGTGCCAGCAGCTTGGAGACAGCTCCCAGCTACGAGCAGTACTTC. This encodes CASSLETAPSYEQYF.

As DNA, the CDR3 is TGCGCCAGCAGGTCCCTCAATGAGCAGTTCTTC. It translates to CASRSLNEQFF. The gene calls are TRBV5-1 and TRBJ2-1; D remains ambiguous. Germline assignment: CDR1 SGHRS and CDR2 YFSETQ. This CDR3 region has 11 residues. V lost 5 bases and J 6 bases, leaving 6 bases between the germline ends.

This clone has a handful of counts. J is TRBJ1-2 and V is TRBV13, with D perhaps matching TRBD1 (5 bases). The V end was cut by 3 bases, the J end by 0 bases, with 8 bases between. This CDR3 has 14 residues. Germline CDR1 is PRHDT and CDR2 is FYEKMQ (reference sequence). DNA for the CDR3: TGTGCCAGCAGCTTGACAGAGTCTAACTATGGCTACACCTTC. Protein product: CASSLTESNYGYTF.

The chain has TRBV7-2 and TRBJ1-2; a weak D match, TRBD1 (5 bases). V was shortened by 3 bases and J by 0 bases, with 11 bases between the two germline ends. CDR1 is SGHTA and CDR2 is FQGNSA in the germline V gene. The length of the CDR3 is 15 residues. The CDR3 region has the DNA TGTGCCAGCAGCTTCGGGCAGGGCCCTAACTATGGCTACACCTTC. Amino acid sequence: CASSFGQGPNYGYTF.

The V call is TRBV7-8, the J call TRBJ2-5; D gene uncertain. This CDR3 is 15 amino acids long. Per germline, CDR1 SGHVS and CDR2 FQNEAQ. The V end lost 1 base, the J end lost 1 base, and 10 bases lay between the germline ends. The CDR3, as DNA: TGTGCCAGCAGCTTAGGAGTTAGCCGCCAAGAGACCCAGTACTTC. Protein product: CASSLGVSRQETQYF.

The rearrangement links TRBV4-1 to TRBJ2-1; TRBD2 matches 13 bases. V lost 5 bases, J lost 0 bases, and 4 bases stayed unmatched. The CDR3 loop spans 17 amino acids. Germline V gene sequence: CDR1 MGHRA, CDR2 YSYEKL. The CDR3 spells CASSSWTSGSSYNEQFF. In DNA form, the CDR3 reads TGCGCCAGCAGCTCGTGGACTAGCGGGAGCTCCTACAATGAGCAGTTCTTC.

In this sample, this clone turned up once. This chain links TRBV7-3 with TRBJ2-3; D is unclear. The CDR3 runs 15 residues. Germline CDR1 SGHTA, CDR2 FQGTGA. Trimming stripped 3 bases from V and 0 bases from J, with 10 bases between. The CDR3 is CASSFIASSTDTQYF. For the CDR3, the DNA is TGTGCCAGCAGCTTCATAGCATCTAGCACAGATACGCAGTATTTT.

The chain carries TRBV4-1 and TRBJ2-7, with D possibly TRBD2 on 6 matching bases. V gave up 0 bases and J gave up 3 bases, with 15 bases separating them. The CDR3 runs 16 residues. CDR1 and CDR2 from the germline V gene are MGHRA and YSYEKL. The CDR3: CASSQDRDSRFYEQYF. CDR3 nucleotide sequence: TGCGCCAGCAGCCAAGACCGGGACTCCAGGTTCTACGAGCAGTACTTC.

This chain joins TRBV5-6 and TRBJ2-7; tentative D call: TRBD1 (5 bases). The CDR3 extends over 15 amino acids. Germline lookup yields CDR1 SGHDT and CDR2 YYEEEE. Trimming pared 3 bases from V and 3 bases from J, leaving 16 bases between. This CDR3 reads CASSSEQGWVYEQYF. CDR3 nucleotides: TGTGCCAGCAGCTCGGAGCAGGGTTGGGTCTACGAGCAGTACTTC.

J is TRBJ2-3 and V is TRBV29-1; 9 positions match TRBD2. The CDR3 spans 16 residues. Germline lookup yields CDR1 SQVTM and CDR2 ANQGSEA. With V trimmed by 3 bases and J by 2 bases, 9 bases remained unmatched. The CDR3 protein is CSVEQGASGDTDTQYF. The CDR3 region has the DNA TGCAGCGTTGAGCAGGGAGCTAGCGGGGACACAGATACGCAGTATTTT.

This chain's CDR3 is CASSVRAGSNEQFF. DNA of the CDR3: TGTGCCAGCAGCGTAAGAGCGGGCAGCAATGAGCAGTTCTTC. The chain couples TRBV9 to TRBJ2-1; TRBD2 is a possible D gene (6 bases). The CDR3 has 14 residues. CDR1 and CDR2 from the germline V gene are SGDLS and YYNGEE. V was shortened by 1 base and J by 6 bases, with 11 bases between the two germline ends.

The J gene is TRBJ1-5, the V gene TRBV28, with D unresolved. Trimming took 2 bases from V and 6 from J, leaving 5 bases between them. Germline assignment: CDR1 MDHEN and CDR2 SYDVKM. CDR3 size: 12 residues. The CDR3 DNA sequence: TGTGCCAGCAGTTTAGCTAGTCAGCCCCAGCATTTT. This gives the protein CASSLASQPQHF.

The CDR3 sequence: CASSYGTSVFDEQFF. CDR3 DNA: TGTGCCAGCAGTTACGGGACTAGCGTGTTCGATGAGCAGTTCTTC. V usage is TRBV6-5 and J usage is TRBJ2-1, with 10 bases identical to TRBD2. Trimming removed 2 bases from V and 8 bases from J; junction bases left unmatched: 6. This CDR3 spans 15 amino acids. Germline-derived CDR1 and CDR2 are MNHEY and SVGAGI.

Only a few counts were recorded for this clone. The chain has TRBV27 and TRBJ2-1; 11 nucleotides agree with TRBD2. CDR3 size: 15 residues. Germline CDR1 MNHEY, CDR2 SMNVEV (reference sequence). After removal of 5 bases from V and 2 bases from J, the junction contained 2 bases not matched to a gene. This chain's CDR3 is CASSKTSGTYNEQFF. DNA for the CDR3: TGTGCCAGCAGTAAGACTAGCGGGACCTACAATGAGCAGTTCTTC.

This sequence joins TRBV4-3 and TRBJ2-1; no reliable D call. Germline V CDR1 and CDR2: LGHNA, YSLEER. Trimming cost V 0 bases and J 3 bases, with 12 bases left between them. CDR3 length: 16 residues. The CDR3 DNA sequence: TGCGCCAGCAGCCAAGATTCCAGGCCACTCTACAATGAGCAGTTCTTC. Translation gives CASSQDSRPLYNEQFF.

V usage is TRBV27 and J usage is TRBJ2-7, with D possibly matching TRBD2 (7 bases). Germline V gene lookup returns CDR1 MNHEY and CDR2 SMNVEV (reference sequence). The CDR3 is made up of 13 amino acids. V was trimmed by 7 bases and J by 2 bases, leaving 12 bases between them. The CDR3 spells CASKRGGPYEQYF. CDR3 DNA sequence: TGTGCCAGCAAGAGGGGGGGTCCCTACGAGCAGTACTTC.

This chain connects TRBV2 to TRBJ2-7, with TRBD1 identical over 7 bases. The CDR3 runs 13 residues. V was clipped by 7 bases and J by 4 bases; unmatched bases: 7. Germline CDR1 SNHLY, CDR2 FYNNEI. The CDR3 here is CASIPQGRYEQYF. The CDR3 nucleotides are TGTGCCAGCATCCCACAGGGGCGGTACGAGCAGTACTTC. Looking up the rest from reference TRBV2 and TRBJ2-7 gives the full variable domain: EPEVTQTPSHQVTQMGQEVILRCVPISNHLYFYWYRQILGQKVEFLVSFYNNEISEKSEIFDDQFSVERPDGSNFTLKIRSTKLEDSAMYFCASIPQGRYEQYFGPGTRLTVT.

V and J are TRBV19 and TRBJ1-3; unclear D gene. V gave up 2 bases and J gave up 0 bases, with 8 bases separating them. CDR1 and CDR2 (germline): LNHDA, SQIVND (reference sequence). CDR3 size: 15 residues. CDR3 coding DNA: TGTGCCAGTAGTATAAAGACAACCTCTGGAAACACCATATATTTT. This translates into CASSIKTTSGNTIYF. The full variable domain, rest sourced from reference TRBV19 and TRBJ1-3, is DGGITQSPKYLFRKEGQNVTLSCEQNLNHDAMYWYRQDPGQGLRLIYYSQIVNDFQKGDIAEGYSVSREKKESFPLTVTSAQKNPTAFYLCASSIKTTSGNTIYFGEGSWLTVV.

Only a few counts were recorded for this clone. CDR3 amino acids: CASSIGVAGDFGSYNEQFF. CDR3 in DNA: TGTGCCAGTAGTATAGGGGTAGCGGGAGATTTCGGATCCTACAATGAGCAGTTCTTC. The chain joins TRBV19 to TRBJ2-1; 9 bases map to TRBD2. The CDR3 length is 19 residues. In germline, CDR1 is LNHDA, CDR2 SQIVND (reference sequence). With V trimmed by 1 base and J by 1 base, 11 bases remained unmatched.

The V call is TRBV29-1, the J call TRBJ2-6; no clear D. V lost 6 bases and J 0 bases, leaving 9 bases between the germline ends. This CDR3 contains 14 residues. CDR1 SQVTM and CDR2 ANQGSEA come from the germline V gene. CDR3: CSVGHSSGANVLTF. The CDR3 DNA reads TGCAGCGTGGGCCATTCCTCTGGGGCCAACGTCCTGACTTTC.

The chain employs TRBV6-1 and TRBJ2-7, with TRBD1 matching 9 bases. J lost 1 base, V lost 5 bases, and 6 bases had no gene match. The CDR3 contains 15 residues. Germline assignment: CDR1 MNHNS and CDR2 SASEGT. CDR3 loop: CASSRPGTGSYEQYF. The CDR3, as DNA: TGTGCCAGCAGTCGCCCAGGGACAGGGTCCTACGAGCAGTACTTC.

This rearrangement joins TRBV4-1 to TRBJ2-1; 9 nucleotides align to TRBD1. Trimming removed 2 bases from V and 10 bases from J; junction bases left unmatched: 6. CDR1 and CDR2 (germline): MGHRA, YSYEKL. The CDR3 totals 14 residues. CDR3 bases: TGCGCCAGCAGCCAAACAGGGGGCCCAGGGGAGCAGTTCTTC. Amino acid sequence: CASSQTGGPGEQFF.

The V and J genes are TRBV6-5 and TRBJ2-2; D uncertain. Germline lookup yields CDR1 MNHEY and CDR2 SVGAGI. Trimming left V 0 bases short and J 1 base short, with 6 bases between. The CDR3 spans 15 residues. The CDR3 bases are TGTGCCAGCAGTTACTCCCGACAGAACACCGGGGAGCTGTTTTTT. It codes for CASSYSRQNTGELFF.

The chain joins TRBV28 to TRBJ1-5; D gene uncertain. Germline CDR1 MDHEN, CDR2 SYDVKM. V was trimmed by 5 bases and J by 3 bases, leaving 11 bases between them. The length of the CDR3 is 14 residues. The chain's CDR3 is CASSPIEYNQPQHF. The CDR3 DNA reads as TGTGCCAGCAGTCCAATAGAGTACAATCAGCCCCAGCATTTT.

This sequence joins TRBV4-1 and TRBJ2-5, with 7 nucleotides matching TRBD2. The CDR3 loop spans 18 amino acids. The trim removed 0 bases at V and 5 bases at J, leaving 15 bases unmatched. The germline gives CDR1 MGHRA, CDR2 YSYEKL. CDR3 DNA: TGCGCCAGCAGCCAAGAATGGGCCAGTGACGGGAGGTGGGAGACCCAGTACTTC. This encodes CASSQEWASDGRWETQYF.

The rearrangement joins TRBV5-6 to TRBJ2-7; 7 nucleotides agree with TRBD2. CDR3 length equals 14 residues. Trimming took 2 bases from V and 5 from J; bases not matched to a gene: 7. Germline-derived CDR1 and CDR2 are SGHDT and YYEEEE. The CDR3 nucleotides are TGTGCCAGCAGCTTAGGAGCGGGAATCCACGAGCAGTACTTC. Its translation is CASSLGAGIHEQYF.

The J gene is TRBJ2-3, the V gene TRBV2; 12 bases fit TRBD2. The germline CDR1 and CDR2 sequences are SNHLY and FYNNEI. The CDR3 loop spans 18 amino acids. With V trimmed by 8 bases and J by 0 bases, 12 bases remained unmatched. The CDR3 coding sequence is TGTGCCAGCTGGGGACTAGCGGGCTTGGGTTCTAGCACAGATACGCAGTATTTT. It specifies CASWGLAGLGSSTDTQYF.

The V gene is TRBV19, the J gene TRBJ2-2, with 10 bases aligning to TRBD2. After removal of 2 bases from V and 6 bases from J, the junction contained 3 bases not matched to a gene. The CDR3 spans 15 residues. Germline CDR1 is LNHDA and CDR2 is SQIVND (reference sequence). This chain's CDR3 is CASSILAGAPGELFF. The CDR3 region has the DNA TGTGCCAGTAGTATACTAGCGGGAGCTCCCGGGGAGCTGTTTTTT.